What follows are 12 T cell receptor beta chains derived from one specimen sequenced in a study of T cell responses to AZD1222 COVID-19 vaccine. Sequencing was performed with immunoSEQ multiplex PCR; in TCRdb, only in-frame clones are kept and a portion is missing. The sample records 150,000 or so clones, about 90% being singletons. The specimen was peripheral blood, collected 28 days after the second AZD1222 dose. Receptor source: an adult who received the AZD1222 COVID-19 vaccine.

This sequence joins TRBV6-1 and TRBJ1-1, with TRBD1 as a possible D gene (6 bases). This CDR3 is 17 amino acids long. The ends were cut back, 2 bases at V and 0 bases at J, with 16 bases in the middle. Germline CDR1 reads MNHNS; CDR2 reads SASEGT. The CDR3 reads CASSEWPRGRMNTEAFF. The CDR3 bases are TGTGCCAGCAGTGAATGGCCCAGGGGCCGGATGAACACTGAAGCTTTCTTT.

J is TRBJ2-3 and V is TRBV7-6, with D perhaps matching TRBD2 (5 bases). The CDR3 is 18 amino acids. V was cut by 1 base and J by 1 base, with 18 bases left in between. Germline V gene lookup returns CDR1 SGHVS and CDR2 FNYEAQ. The CDR3 bases are TGTGCCAGCAGCTTAGTTGAGGGCTCCCGCGTGGGCACAGATACGCAGTATTTT. It encodes CASSLVEGSRVGTDTQYF.

The genes are TRBV18 and TRBJ1-5; D possibly corresponds to TRBD1 (6 bases). V lost 3 bases, J lost 1 base, and 10 bases lay in between. CDR1 and CDR2 from the germline V gene are KGHSH and LQKENI. CDR3 length equals 15 residues. The CDR3 sequence: CASSPLDSSNQPQHF. DNA for the CDR3: TGTGCCAGCTCACCCCTGGACAGCAGCAATCAGCCCCAGCATTTT.

The chain employs TRBV24-1 and TRBJ1-6; possibly TRBD1 for D (6 bases). CDR3 length: 19 amino acids. Germline CDR1 and CDR2: KGHDR and SFDVKD. Deletions cut 7 bases from V and 8 bases from J, with 29 bases between. This CDR3 is CATSLTPPKQGKRDSPLHF. The CDR3 nucleotides read TGTGCCACCAGCCTTACCCCACCCAAACAGGGCAAGAGGGATTCACCCCTCCACTTT.

In the case of this clone: Other DNA sequences in the sample encode the same CDR3. This chain connects TRBV9 to TRBJ2-3; unclear D gene. Germline loops: CDR1 SGDLS, CDR2 YYNGEE. The length of the CDR3 is 13 residues. Trimming pared 2 bases from V and 0 bases from J, leaving 4 bases between. The CDR3 DNA sequence: TGTGCCAGCAGCGTGGGGAGCACAGATACGCAGTATTTT. As protein: CASSVGSTDTQYF.

The chain carries TRBV19 and TRBJ1-6; maybe TRBD1 (5 bases). The germline V gene encodes CDR1 LNHDA and CDR2 SQIVND (reference sequence). The CDR3 runs 13 residues. The ends were cut back, 10 bases at V and 7 bases at J, with 14 bases in the middle. DNA for the CDR3: TGTGCCACCTCAGGGTTCCTGAATTCACCCCTCCACTTT. This codes for CATSGFLNSPLHF.

J is TRBJ1-2 and V is TRBV5-1; no definite D call. Germline V gene lookup returns CDR1 SGHRS and CDR2 YFSETQ. This CDR3 comprises 15 residues. The V end was cut by 0 bases, the J end by 2 bases, with 11 bases between. This chain's CDR3 is CASSLGPASNYGYTF. The CDR3 bases are TGCGCCAGCAGCTTGGGTCCGGCCTCGAACTATGGCTACACCTTC.

This clone was observed a few times. The chain links TRBV21-1 to TRBJ2-5; no check of the table's D call, TRBD2, against the DNA was made. TRBV21-1 is assigned pseudogene status. CDR3 size: 16 residues. The CDR3 bases are TGTGCCAGCAGGGGCGGGACTAGGAGGCCCCAAGAGACCCAGTACTTC. Amino acids: CASRGGTRRPQETQYF.

The rearrangement links TRBV14 to TRBJ1-2; D is perhaps TRBD1 (5 bases). The V and J ends lost 0 bases and 4 bases respectively, with 24 bases between them. The CDR3 is made up of 19 amino acids. Germline-derived CDR1 and CDR2 are SGHDN and FVKESK. CDR3 sequence (DNA): TGTGCCAGCAGCCAAGATCCGGGATTTTGGGACGGAGTCAGCTATGGCTACACCTTC. Residues: CASSQDPGFWDGVSYGYTF.

V usage is TRBV29-1 and J usage is TRBJ2-1; the D gene is possibly TRBD2 (5 bases). Trimming took off 4 bases at V and 6 bases at J, with 13 bases between the two ends. The CDR3 contains 13 residues. CDR1 and CDR2 (germline): SQVTM, ANQGSEA. The CDR3 nucleotides are TGCAGCGTTGTTCCGGGGAGCGGCAATGAGCAGTTCTTC. The encoded protein is CSVVPGSGNEQFF.

This sequence joins TRBV7-9 and TRBJ1-1; D unresolved. The V and J ends lost 3 bases and 3 bases respectively, with 11 bases between them. Germline-derived CDR1 and CDR2 are SEHNR and FQNEAQ (reference sequence). The CDR3 is 14 amino acids. As DNA, the CDR3 is TGTGCCAGCAGCTTGAGGCAGTCCTACACTGAAGCTTTCTTT. This encodes CASSLRQSYTEAFF.

The rearrangement joins TRBV11-1 to TRBJ1-1, with a weak D call TRBD1 (6 bases). This CDR3 has 16 residues. The ends were cut back, 5 bases at V and 2 bases at J, with 18 bases in the middle. In germline, CDR1 is SGHAT, CDR2 FQDESV (reference sequence). CDR3 sequence: CASSRGDTGTNTEAFF. The CDR3 region has the DNA TGTGCCAGCAGCCGGGGGGACACAGGAACCAACACTGAAGCTTTCTTT. Looking up the rest from reference TRBV11-1 and TRBJ1-1 gives the full variable domain: EAEVAQSPRYKITEKSQAVAFWCDPISGHATLYWYRQILGQGPELLVQFQDESVVDDSQLPKDRFSAERLKGVDSTLKIQPAELGDSAMYLCASSRGDTGTNTEAFFGQGTRLTVV.